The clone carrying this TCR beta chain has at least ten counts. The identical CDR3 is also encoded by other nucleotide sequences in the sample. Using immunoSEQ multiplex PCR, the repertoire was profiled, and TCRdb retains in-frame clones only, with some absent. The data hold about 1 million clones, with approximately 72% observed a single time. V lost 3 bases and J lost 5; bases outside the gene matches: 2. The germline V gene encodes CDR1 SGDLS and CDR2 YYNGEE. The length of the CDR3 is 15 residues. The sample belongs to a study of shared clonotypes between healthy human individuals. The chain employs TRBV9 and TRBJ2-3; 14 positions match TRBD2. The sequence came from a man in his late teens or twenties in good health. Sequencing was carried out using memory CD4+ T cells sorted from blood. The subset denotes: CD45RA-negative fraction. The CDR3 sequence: CASSGGTSGRDTQYF. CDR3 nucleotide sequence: TGTGCCAGCAGCGGAGGGACTAGCGGGAGAGATACGCAGTATTTT.